The present TCR beta chain was sequenced within a study of blood T cell repertoires in COVID-19. CDR1 and CDR2 from the germline V gene are MGHRA and YSYEKL. The V end lost 2 bases, the J end lost 4 bases, and 11 bases lay between the germline ends. This CDR3 is built from 15 residues. Libraries were prepared by immunoSEQ multiplex PCR; TCRdb keeps only in-frame clonotypes and omits some of them. The sample lists roughly 230,000 clones; 65% to 85% were seen once. Material: PBMCs or T cells enriched from blood (not recorded which). The rearrangement links TRBV4-1 to TRBJ2-2; D is ambiguous. This clonotype was obtained from a man aged 50 or older who had recovered from COVID-19. Written as DNA, the CDR3 is TGCGCCAGCAGCCAATTAGATGGTGCCACCGGGGAGCTGTTTTTT. Amino acid sequence: CASSQLDGATGELFF.